Listed here is a single TCR beta chain. The sample has other DNA sequences that encode this CDR3 too. The CDR3 contains 14 residues. Trimming took 0 bases from V and 4 from J, leaving 10 bases between them. The V gene's germline CDR1 is SGDLS and CDR2 YYNGEE. The sample is drawn from a study of cytotoxic CD8 clonotypes in ibrutinib-treated CLL. Looking at the study overall: For this cohort, patients were ten to twelve relapsed/refractory and some 15 treatment-naive, while 17 were IGHV unmutated. Response sampling took place at median 12 months of treatment, range 6 to 36.

TCRdb keeps only in-frame clones here, not all; method: immunoSEQ multiplex PCR. The sample lists 200,000 or so clones; over 65% were seen once. The rearrangement joins TRBV9 to TRBJ1-1, with a possible D match to TRBD1 (5 bases). The TCR originated in a human donor with chronic lymphocytic leukemia. The specimen comprised PBMCs, sampled after 12 months of ibrutinib treatment. The CDR3 spells CASSVVGGGTEAFF. The CDR3, as DNA: TGTGCCAGCAGCGTAGTTGGGGGTGGCACTGAAGCTTTCTTT.